These 15 T cell receptor beta chains share one sample of origin, sequenced in a study of PD-1 blockade in mismatch repair-deficient tumors. Clones were sequenced by immunoSEQ multiplex PCR, and TCRdb holds only the in-frame ones, with some missing. The table includes 120,000 or so clones, around nine tenths detected once. The specimen was peripheral blood, collected approximately 72 weeks after starting pembrolizumab. The receptors here all came from an adult with mismatch repair-deficient cancer.

This rearrangement joins TRBV7-9 to TRBJ2-3; D is perhaps TRBD2 (6 bases). This CDR3 region has 15 residues. Trimming pared 1 base from V and 0 bases from J, leaving 8 bases between. Germline V CDR1 and CDR2: SEHNR, FQNEAQ (reference sequence). CDR3 coding DNA: TGTGCCAGCAGCTTAGAGCGGGTTAGCACAGATACGCAGTATTTT. Translation gives CASSLERVSTDTQYF.

This clone was counted only a few times. The rearrangement joins TRBV7-9 to TRBJ1-5, with a possible D match to TRBD1 (5 bases). With 4 bases removed from V and 6 bases from J, the gap between germline ends came to 7 bases. Germline values: CDR1 SEHNR, CDR2 FQNEAQ (reference sequence). CDR3 length equals 12 residues. Written as DNA, the CDR3 is TGTGCCAGCAGCTCCGGGGGTCAGCCCCAGCATTTT. Its translation: CASSSGGQPQHF.

This clone was counted between two and nine times. The chain employs TRBV18 and TRBJ1-3, with 7 bases matching TRBD1. Looked up from germline, CDR1 is KGHSH and CDR2 is LQKENI. This CDR3 spans 17 amino acids. The V gene end was trimmed by 4 bases and the J gene end by 0 bases; junction bases not matched to a gene: 9. CDR3 nucleotides: TGTGCCAGCTCACGGGAGGGACAGTTCCTCTCTGGAAACACCATATATTTT. This encodes CASSREGQFLSGNTIYF. Full variable domain (remainder filled in from reference TRBV18 and TRBJ1-3): NAGVMQNPRHLVRRRGQEARLRCSPMKGHSHVYWYRQLPEEGLKFMVYLQKENIIDESGMPKERFSAEFPKEGPSILRIQQVVRGDSAAYFCASSREGQFLSGNTIYFGEGSWLTVV.

This clone was observed once. This chain connects TRBV7-3 to TRBJ2-3; no firm D call. Trimming took off 4 bases at V and 0 bases at J, with 14 bases between the two ends. This CDR3 spans 16 amino acids. Germline values: CDR1 SGHTA, CDR2 FQGTGA. The CDR3 is CASSSHAYTSTDTQYF. Written as DNA, the CDR3 is TGTGCCAGCAGCTCCCATGCATACACTAGCACAGATACGCAGTATTTT. The whole variable domain, remainder taken from reference TRBV7-3 and TRBJ2-3, is GAGVSQTPSNKVTEKGKYVELRCDPISGHTALYWYRQSLGQGPEFLIYFQGTGAADDSGLPNDRFFAVRPEGSVSTLKIQRTERGDSAVYLCASSSHAYTSTDTQYFGPGTRLTVL.

The V gene is TRBV13, the J gene TRBJ2-7, with a weak D call TRBD1 (6 bases). CDR3 size: 15 residues. Looked up from germline, CDR1 is PRHDT and CDR2 is FYEKMQ (reference sequence). Trimming took 4 bases from V and 0 from J, leaving 13 bases between them. The CDR3 DNA sequence: TGTGCCAGCAGCTCCAGTGACAGGTACTCCTACGAGCAGTACTTC. Translating gives CASSSSDRYSYEQYF.

The V and J genes are TRBV5-8 and TRBJ2-4, with D possibly being TRBD1 (5 bases). The CDR3 spans 17 residues. V was trimmed by 0 bases and J by 0 bases, leaving 13 bases between them. Germline V CDR1 and CDR2: SGHTS, YDEGEE. CDR3 coding DNA: TGTGCCAGCAGCTTGGAGGGGAACACCCTAGCCAAAAACATTCAGTACTTC. Encoded protein: CASSLEGNTLAKNIQYF. Combining the CDR3 with reference TRBV5-8 and TRBJ2-4 gives the whole variable domain EAGVTQSPTHLIKTRGQQATLRCSPISGHTSVYWYQQALGLGLQFLLWYDEGEERNRGNFPPRFSGRQFPNYSSELNVNALELEDSALYLCASSLEGNTLAKNIQYFGAGTRLSVL.

In this sample, this clone turned up once. This chain connects TRBV10-3 to TRBJ1-4; TRBD1 aligns across 7 bases. There are 15 residues in the CDR3. Germline V CDR1 and CDR2: ENHRY, SYGVKD. The ends lost 6 bases at V and 0 bases at J; junction bases unmatched: 4. The CDR3 DNA sequence: TGTGCCATCAGAGAAGGGACAGCAACTAATGAAAAACTGTTTTTT. Its translation: CAIREGTATNEKLFF.

This clone was seen only once. This chain links TRBV28 with TRBJ1-1, with TRBD1 identical over 12 bases. Germline V CDR1 and CDR2: MDHEN, SYDVKM. The CDR3 has 16 amino acids. V shed 5 bases and J 6 bases; nucleotides not matched to a gene: 10. CDR3 bases: TGTGCCAGCAGTCCCGGGACAGGGGGCGCAGCCCCTGAAGCTTTCTTT. Amino acids: CASSPGTGGAAPEAFF.

V gene TRBV14 combines with J gene TRBJ2-1, with 16 bases matching TRBD2. Germline V lookup: CDR1 SGHDN, CDR2 FVKESK. The ends lost 4 bases at V and 7 bases at J; junction bases unmatched: 7. The CDR3 consists of 17 residues. The CDR3 here is CASSPGLAGGPYNEQFF. The CDR3 DNA follows: TGTGCCAGCAGCCCGGGACTAGCGGGAGGGCCTTATAATGAGCAGTTCTTC.

The CDR3 DNA reads TGTGCCAGCAGCTGGGGACAGCCCTACGAGCAGTACTTC. Its protein is CASSWGQPYEQYF. The V call is TRBV28, the J call TRBJ2-7; the match to TRBD1 covers 7 bases. After removal of 6 bases from V and 2 bases from J, the junction contained 4 bases not matched to a gene. Per the germline V gene, CDR1 is MDHEN and CDR2 is SYDVKM. The CDR3 has 13 amino acids.

This sequence joins TRBV29-1 and TRBJ2-5, with D possibly being TRBD1 or TRBD2 (5 bases each). The CDR3 is 12 residues long. V lost 4 bases and J lost 1, with 7 bases in between. CDR1 SQVTM and CDR2 ANQGSEA come from the germline V gene. DNA of the CDR3: TGCAGCGTTGTGGGGGTCCAAGAGACCCAGTACTTC. Residues: CSVVGVQETQYF.

The chain has TRBV6-5 and TRBJ2-3; 12 nucleotides agree with TRBD2. CDR1 is MNHEY, CDR2 SVGAGI, per germline. After removal of 8 bases from V and 5 bases from J, the junction contained 5 bases not matched to a gene. This CDR3 has 14 residues. In DNA form, the CDR3 reads TGTGCCAGCGCGACTAGCGGGAGAGAAGATACGCAGTATTTT. Translated: CASATSGREDTQYF.

Details on this clone: Other nucleotide sequences from this sample produce the same CDR3. This rearrangement joins TRBV28 to TRBJ2-7, with 7 bases that match TRBD1. With 2 bases clipped from V and 2 bases from J, the junction kept 6 bases outside the gene matches. Germline V gene sequence: CDR1 MDHEN, CDR2 SYDVKM. The CDR3 has 15 residues. CDR3 region: CASSLVRQGAYEQYF. The CDR3 nucleotides are TGTGCCAGCAGTTTAGTACGGCAGGGGGCCTACGAGCAGTACTTC.

The V and J genes are TRBV27 and TRBJ2-1; TRBD2 is a possible D gene (6 bases). The CDR3 covers 16 residues. CDR1 is MNHEY and CDR2 is SMNVEV in the germline V gene (reference sequence). V gave up 8 bases and J gave up 3 bases, with 20 bases separating them. The CDR3 is CASQPGTLQGYNEQFF. CDR3 coding DNA: TGTGCCAGCCAACCCGGGACTCTCCAGGGCTACAATGAGCAGTTCTTC.

The V call is TRBV5-6, the J call TRBJ2-2; 12 positions match TRBD1. The junction had 5 bases not matched to a gene; V was cut back by 4 bases and J by 4 bases. The CDR3 extends over 16 amino acids. Germline CDR1 is SGHDT and CDR2 is YYEEEE. CDR3 protein: CASSLRDRGLTGELFF. The CDR3 bases are TGTGCCAGCAGCCTCCGGGACAGGGGGCTCACCGGGGAGCTGTTTTTT.